The clone carrying this TCR beta chain was seen repeatedly, ten times or more. The sample originates from a study of human T cells and chemical hapten exposure. For the study at large: Across the whole study, which lasted about 23 weeks, patients were given diphenylcyclopropenone on the scalp once a week.

The sample's time point: patch test 1, 2 weeks after DPC sensitization. As for treatment: therapeutic diphenylcyclopropenone sensitization with weekly scalp DPC. A single record per CDR3 protein comes from TCRdb applying MiXCR to the RACE reads. The sample has around 340,000 distinct CDR3 sequences; 5.5% to 8% are singletons. Unmatched junction bases numbered 8, after V lost 4 bases and J lost 7 bases. This CDR3 is 13 amino acids long. CDR1 is DFQATT and CDR2 is SNEGSKA in the germline V gene (reference sequence). This rearrangement joins TRBV20-1 to TRBJ2-7; TRBD1 matches 9 bases. The clonotype originates from a young woman with alopecia areata. Some clones in this sample may be carry-over from other donors' samples. The specimen was whole blood, collected in connection with sensitization to the hapten diphenylcyclopropenone (DPC). CDR3: CSAKGTGYREQYF. DNA for the CDR3: TGCAGTGCTAAAGGGACAGGGTATCGGGAGCAGTACTTC.